The 8 T cell receptor beta chains in this list originate from one sample, sequenced in a study of neoadjuvant anti-PD-1 for oral cavity cancer. Documented time point: after neoadjuvant nivolumab, at surgical resection. TCRdb keeps only in-frame clones here, not all; method: immunoSEQ multiplex PCR. The repertoire consists of about 14,000 clones, with 60% to 75% occurring once and the leading ten covering 2.2%. Sequenced material: PBMCs, taken after nivolumab (anti-PD-1) treatment. These receptors all come from a person aged 35 to 85 with oral cavity squamous cell carcinoma.

The chain employs TRBV7-3 and TRBJ2-5; D uncertain. This CDR3 is built from 15 residues. Trimming left V 1 base short and J 2 bases short, with 11 bases between. Germline V CDR1 and CDR2: SGHTA, FQGTGA. The CDR3 spells CASSLNSHQQETQYF. CDR3 in DNA: TGTGCCAGCAGCTTAAATTCACACCAACAAGAGACCCAGTACTTC. The full variable domain, with the rest looked up from reference TRBV7-3 and TRBJ2-5, is GAGVSQTPSNKVTEKGKYVELRCDPISGHTALYWYRQSLGQGPEFLIYFQGTGAADDSGLPNDRFFAVRPEGSVSTLKIQRTERGDSAVYLCASSLNSHQQETQYFGPGTRLLVL.

The rearrangement uses TRBV7-6 and TRBJ2-7; D is perhaps TRBD1 (6 bases). The germline V gene encodes CDR1 SGHVS and CDR2 FNYEAQ. The CDR3 totals 15 residues. V lost 4 bases to trimming and J lost 2 bases, with 15 bases between them. The CDR3: CASSSPLRGTYEQYF. The CDR3 DNA follows: TGTGCCAGCAGCTCCCCGCTCAGGGGTACCTACGAGCAGTACTTC.

J is TRBJ1-2 and V is TRBV29-1; TRBD1 is a possible D gene (6 bases). Germline V gene data show CDR1 as SQVTM and CDR2 as ANQGSEA. Trimming took off 4 bases at V and 3 bases at J, with 12 bases between the two ends. The CDR3 is made up of 13 amino acids. The DNA for the CDR3 is TGCAGCGTTGGGGACATGGGATACTATGGCTACACCTTC. Protein: CSVGDMGYYGYTF. Combining the CDR3 with reference TRBV29-1 and TRBJ1-2 gives the whole variable domain SAVISQKPSRDICQRGTSLTIQCQVDSQVTMMFWYRQQPGQSLTLIATANQGSEATYESGFVIDKFPISRPNLTFSTLTVSNMSPEDSSIYLCSVGDMGYYGYTFGSGTRLTVV.

The chain uses TRBV7-2 and TRBJ2-5; D gene unclear. The germline CDR1 and CDR2 sequences are SGHTA and FQGNSA. With 4 bases removed from V and 9 bases from J, the gap between germline ends came to 9 bases. This CDR3 is built from 11 residues. The CDR3 region is CASSSLTAQYF. The CDR3 bases are TGTGCCAGCAGCTCTCTGACCGCCCAGTACTTC.

This chain connects TRBV11-2 to TRBJ2-3, with 9 nucleotides matching TRBD2. V gave up 0 bases and J gave up 2 bases; unmatched junction bases: 3. This CDR3 region has 16 residues. CDR1 is SGHAT, CDR2 FQNNGV, per germline. CDR3 sequence (DNA): TGTGCCAGCAGCTTAGAGTTAGCGGGGGCCACAGATACGCAGTATTTT. Translated: CASSLELAGATDTQYF.

This chain links TRBV19 with TRBJ2-7, with no clear D. The germline V gene has CDR1 LNHDA and CDR2 SQIVND (reference sequence). The CDR3 totals 13 residues. Trimming pared 1 base from V and 3 bases from J, leaving 7 bases between. The CDR3 nucleotides are TGTGCCAGTAGTATAGGGCCCGGCTACGAGCAGTACTTC. Protein: CASSIGPGYEQYF.

The chain couples TRBV27 to TRBJ2-7; D may be TRBD1 or TRBD2 (5 bases each). V was shortened by 6 bases and J by 0 bases, with 18 bases between the two germline ends. The CDR3 loop spans 16 amino acids. The V gene's germline CDR1 is MNHEY and CDR2 SMNVEV (reference sequence). This chain's CDR3 is CASSSRGGISSYEQYF. The DNA of the CDR3 is TGTGCCAGCAGCTCTCGGGGCGGTATAAGCTCCTACGAGCAGTACTTC.

This clone came up a few times. V is TRBV29-1 and J is TRBJ1-1; D perhaps matches TRBD1 (6 bases). The CDR3 spans 13 residues. The V and J ends lost 1 base and 0 bases respectively, with 6 bases between them. The germline V gene has CDR1 SQVTM and CDR2 ANQGSEA. In nucleotides, the CDR3 is TGCAGCGTTGAAGGGGGGCTGAACACTGAAGCTTTCTTT. Translating it yields CSVEGGLNTEAFF.